This note documents a single T cell receptor beta chain sequence. There is no known antigen for this receptor. Per-base qualities were not stored, and no clone one base away is much larger. Sequencing instrument: Illumina HiSeq 1500. TCRdb ran its own pipeline on the public reads, namely fastp trimming at Q25 and MiXCR clone calling, and kept in-frame beta chains. Every CDR3 protein is listed once, alongside the most common genes and DNA of its rows. The table for this sample lists some 180,000 distinct CDR3 sequences; under 25% of them were counted only once. The top ten clonotypes cover 2.9% of the sample. The CDR3 sequence holds 14 residues, the cysteine and phenylalanine included. The read is trimmed to its CDR3 DNA, 42 bases read in frame from base 1. After removal of 7 bases from V and 1 base from J, the junction retains 1 base not matched to a gene. Taken from the germline V gene, the CDR1 and CDR2 loops are MNHEY and SVGAGI.

These data are taken from a study of T cell repertoires in cytomegalovirus infection (dated by TCRdb to the late 2010s). In the study overall: Donor HLA type was relevant to the analysis, as public TCR beta signatures indicated carriage of CMV infection together with the matching HLA type.

Overall study outcomes, separate from this receptor: The ex vivo response was dominated by HLA-C-restricted CMV-specific TCR beta clonotypes, which also provided the single most frequent clonotype in two of eight donors. In both this cohort and an independent roughly 350-donor cohort, the cumulative frequency of public TCR beta family members distinguished carriers of CMV infection plus the relevant HLA type.

The chain joins TRBV6-5 to TRBJ2-4, with 10 bases in between that match TRBD1. The receptor was derived from a human donor in good health (CMV status not recorded). Some clones in this sample may be carry-over from other donors' samples. Sequenced: PBMCs. Here the CDR3 is given as CASTGQGAKNIQYF. The DNA sequence is as follows: TGTGCCAGCACGGGACAGGGGGCCAAAAACATTCAGTACTTC.